These 16 T cell receptor beta chains came from one sample sequenced in a study of blood T cell repertoires in COVID-19. Libraries were prepared by immunoSEQ multiplex PCR; TCRdb keeps only in-frame clonotypes and omits some of them. Of about 130,000 clones listed, approximately 70% are singletons. Sequenced: peripheral blood. All receptors come from a woman in her 70s with acute or convalescent COVID-19.

In DNA, the CDR3 is TGTGCCAGCACCCGGGGACTGAGCTACACCTTC. This codes for CASTRGLSYTF. The chain is built from TRBV12-3 or TRBV12-4 and TRBJ1-2; weak D call: TRBD1 (5 bases). CDR3 length: 11 residues. Trimming stripped 7 bases from V and 9 bases from J, with 12 bases between.

The chain uses TRBV25-1 and TRBJ1-1; possible D gene TRBD1, 6 bases. The CDR3 loop spans 15 amino acids. CDR1 is MGHDK and CDR2 is SYGVNS in the germline V gene. Trimming left V 10 bases short and J 0 bases short, with 18 bases between. The DNA for the CDR3 is TGTGCCACCCGACGGGGGGGCAACTTGAACACTGAAGCTTTCTTT. It translates to CATRRGGNLNTEAFF. Supplemented by reference TRBV25-1 and TRBJ1-1, the full variable domain reads EADIYQTPRYLVIGTGKKITLECSQTMGHDKMYWYQQDPGMELHLIHYSYGVNSTEKGDLSSESTVSRIRTEHFPLTLESARPSHTSQYLCATRRGGNLNTEAFFGQGTRLTVV.

The rearrangement uses TRBV10-2 and TRBJ1-1, with TRBD1 matching over 7 bases. This CDR3 is 15 amino acids long. J lost 4 bases, V lost 4 bases, and 9 bases had no gene match. Germline V lookup: CDR1 WSHSY, CDR2 SAAADI. CDR3 nucleotide sequence: TGCGCCAGCAGTGTAGTATTGGCAGGGGGCACTGAAGCTTTCTTT. Translation gives CASSVVLAGGTEAFF.

This clone appeared a few times. The CDR3 DNA follows: TGTGCCAGCAGCTTACGGACAGGGGAGACTGAAGCTTTCTTT. It yields the protein CASSLRTGETEAFF. The genes are TRBV7-8 and TRBJ1-1; 9 bases line up with TRBD1. V lost 2 bases, J lost 5 bases, and 3 bases stayed unmatched. Germline CDR1 reads SGHVS; CDR2 reads FQNEAQ. This CDR3 is built from 14 residues.

The CDR3 DNA is TGCGCCAGCAGCCAGTCACCTGGACAGAACACTGAAGCTTTCTTT. The encoded protein is CASSQSPGQNTEAFF. This chain uses TRBV4-1 with TRBJ1-1; D is perhaps TRBD1 (5 bases). The V end lost 3 bases, the J end lost 1 base, and 12 bases lay between the germline ends. The CDR3 has 15 amino acids. Germline V lookup: CDR1 MGHRA, CDR2 YSYEKL.

This rearrangement joins TRBV19 to TRBJ1-4; possible D gene TRBD1, 5 bases. This CDR3 is built from 14 residues. The germline CDR1 and CDR2 sequences are LNHDA and SQIVND (reference sequence). V lost 5 bases to trimming and J lost 11 bases, with 18 bases between them. The DNA for the CDR3 is TGTGCCAGTAGTGGGCTCGTTTCGAAGGGGAAACTGTTTTTT. Translated: CASSGLVSKGKLFF.

At least ten counts were recorded for this clone. This rearrangement joins TRBV10-3 to TRBJ2-7; TRBD2 matches at 12 bases. Germline V gives CDR1 ENHRY, CDR2 SYGVKD. CDR3 size: 16 residues. V lost 7 bases, J lost 5 bases, and 12 bases stayed unmatched. The CDR3 nucleotides are TGTGCCATCACCAATCCCCTAGCGGGAGGGCCCGACGAGCAGTACTTC. Protein product: CAITNPLAGGPDEQYF.

CDR3 in DNA: TGTGCCAACAAACCGGGACTAGCGGAGGCCAATGAGCAGTTCTTC. This sequence encodes CANKPGLAEANEQFF. V is TRBV2 and J is TRBJ2-1; 11 bases are a match to TRBD2. Trimming removed 10 bases from V and 6 bases from J; junction bases left unmatched: 11. The CDR3 covers 15 residues. Germline V gives CDR1 SNHLY, CDR2 FYNNEI.

J is TRBJ2-6 and V is TRBV7-3, with 11 bases that match TRBD1. V was pared by 5 bases and J by 2 bases, with 2 bases of the junction left unmatched. Germline CDR1 and CDR2: SGHTA and FQGTGA. The CDR3 length is 16 residues. The CDR3 loop is CASSPGQGAGANVLTF. The CDR3 bases are TGTGCCAGCAGCCCGGGACAGGGGGCTGGGGCCAACGTCCTGACTTTC.

The genes are TRBV7-9 and TRBJ2-1; the match to TRBD2 covers 10 bases. Germline V CDR1 and CDR2: SEHNR, FQNEAQ (reference sequence). Trimming cost V 5 bases and J 6 bases; bases outside gene matches: 10. The CDR3 extends over 16 amino acids. Here the CDR3 reads CASSAHRSGGANEQFF. CDR3 in DNA: TGTGCCAGCAGCGCCCACCGGAGCGGGGGGGCCAATGAGCAGTTCTTC.

The chain links TRBV5-1 to TRBJ1-1, with 8 bases identical to TRBD1. V was pared by 8 bases and J by 8 bases, with 11 bases of the junction left unmatched. The germline gives CDR1 SGHRS, CDR2 YFSETQ. CDR3 length equals 13 residues. CDR3 DNA sequence: TGCGCCAGAGGGGGCGACAGGGGAAAAGAAGCTTTCTTT. Translation gives CARGGDRGKEAFF.

This clone has a single count. CDR3 nucleotides: TGTGCCAGCAGCCAAGGGACAACAGGTCCCCTAACTAGCACAGATACGCAGTATTTT. As protein: CASSQGTTGPLTSTDTQYF. J is TRBJ2-3 and V is TRBV3-1 (or the pseudogene TRBV3-2), with a possible D match to TRBD1 (5 bases). Trimming left V 1 base short and J 0 bases short, with 20 bases between. CDR3 length equals 19 residues. Germline CDR1 is LGHDT and CDR2 is YNNKEL (reference sequence).

The rearrangement uses TRBV19 and TRBJ2-3; 9 bases line up with TRBD2. The CDR3 is 16 amino acids. Germline trimming cut 5 bases from V and 0 bases from J; bases unmatched to any gene: 6. CDR1 is LNHDA, CDR2 SQIVND, per germline (reference sequence). The DNA of the CDR3 is TGTGCCAGTAGTCCCCTGGCGGGGGGGAGCACAGATACGCAGTATTTT. Translated, it gives CASSPLAGGSTDTQYF.

Turning to this clone: Other DNA sequences in this specimen translate into the identical CDR3. The V call is TRBV5-1, the J call TRBJ2-5, with 7 bases aligning to TRBD1. In germline, CDR1 is SGHRS, CDR2 YFSETQ. The CDR3 extends over 15 amino acids. J lost 0 bases, V lost 0 bases, and 2 bases had no gene match. The DNA of the CDR3 is TGCGCCAGCAGCTTGGCAGGGGGAAACCAAGAGACCCAGTACTTC. Its protein is CASSLAGGNQETQYF.

The chain recombines TRBV28 with TRBJ1-2; 11 nucleotides agree with TRBD1. J lost 8 bases, V lost 10 bases, and 9 bases had no gene match. The CDR3 loop spans 13 amino acids. In germline, CDR1 is MDHEN, CDR2 SYDVKM. CDR3 region: CATNGQGAYGYTF. Written as DNA, the CDR3 is TGTGCCACCAACGGACAGGGGGCCTACGGCTACACCTTC.

The chain has TRBV11-2 and TRBJ2-1; D may be TRBD2 (6 bases). This CDR3 has 11 residues. Looked up from germline, CDR1 is SGHAT and CDR2 is FQNNGV. Trimming stripped 8 bases from V and 7 bases from J, with 9 bases between. The chain's CDR3 is CASGEVNEQFF. The CDR3 coding sequence is TGTGCCAGCGGGGAGGTGAATGAGCAGTTCTTC.